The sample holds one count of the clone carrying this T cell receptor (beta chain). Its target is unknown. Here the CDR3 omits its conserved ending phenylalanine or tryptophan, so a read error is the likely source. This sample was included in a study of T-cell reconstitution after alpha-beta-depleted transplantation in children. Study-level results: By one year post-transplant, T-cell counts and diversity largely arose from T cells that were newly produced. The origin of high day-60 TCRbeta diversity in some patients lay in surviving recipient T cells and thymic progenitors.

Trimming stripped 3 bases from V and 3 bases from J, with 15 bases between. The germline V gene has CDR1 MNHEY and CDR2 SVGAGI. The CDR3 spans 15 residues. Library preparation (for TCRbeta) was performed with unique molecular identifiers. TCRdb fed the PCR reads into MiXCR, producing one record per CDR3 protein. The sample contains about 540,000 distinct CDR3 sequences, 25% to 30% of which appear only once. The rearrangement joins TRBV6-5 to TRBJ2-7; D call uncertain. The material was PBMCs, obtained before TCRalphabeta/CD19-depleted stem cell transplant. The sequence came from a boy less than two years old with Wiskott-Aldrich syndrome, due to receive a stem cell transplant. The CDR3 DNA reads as TGTGCCAGCAGTTATTATATCGCCACGAACTACGAGCAGTACTTA. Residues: CASSYYIATNYEQYL.